A single T cell receptor beta chain is shown here with its context. This receptor's antigen is unknown. The sample holds no much larger clone one base away, and base qualities are not on file. Collaborating institutions collected whole blood in K2EDTA tubes following their own protocols. For TCRbeta analysis, collaborator samples were shipped as frozen whole blood, as isolated PBMCs, or as DNA extracted from either sample type. The data stem from a study of blood T cell repertoires in COVID-19 (dated by TCRdb to 2020 to 2022). For context, the study as a whole: Samples covering the acute and convalescent phases of COVID-19 were provided by collaborators in the United States, Italy and Spain. The repertoires were released in a freely available public database intended as a resource for research on the immune response to SARS-CoV-2. A de-identified subject ID, COVID-19 status, age in years and sex were almost always included in the sample metadata. The samples were drawn from two sources: the first 160 participants of the ongoing ImmuneRACE study, and 1,254 subjects contributed by 6 global collaborators. HLA class I and class II types, where available, came from metadata supplied by the sample provider rather than from assay-based typing. Deeply sampled blood TCRbeta repertoires from subjects exposed to, actively infected with, or recovered from COVID-19 were included in the dataset. The prospective study material was composed of cDNA or gDNA derived from T cells, B-cell-depleted T cells, or PBMCs.

Overall study results and their limits: Clinical and demographic metadata were provided uncurated, with the amount varying by source and participant.

TCRbeta CDR3 regions were amplified from genomic DNA by means of the immunoSEQ Assay, a bias-controlled multiplex PCR. As for how the authors treated the data: Nucleated cell counts per sample were estimated from amplification of reference gene primers within the assay. To quantify the absolute abundance of each unique TCRbeta CDR3 rearrangement, sequence reads were collapsed and filtered. Productive Simpson clonality was computed per sample as the square root of Simpson's diversity index over productive rearrangements. The clones in this table, taken by TCRdb from immuneACCESS, are in-frame only. Not every clone is retained; where verified, under half of the shortfall comes from an unresolved V gene, and the cause of the rest is unknown. V and J calls and clone size are those listed in that table; D and trimming were worked out from the DNA. The sample table contains tens of thousands of clones; only one count was recorded for about 87% of them. The leading ten clones occupy 8% to 10% of the sample.

The germline V gene (reference sequence) supplies CDR1 LNHDA and CDR2 SQIVND. Germline trimming: 9 bases from V, 3 bases from J; junction bases outside gene matches: 14. The CDR3, from cysteine to phenylalanine, totals 15 residues. The read is trimmed to its CDR3 DNA, 45 bases read in frame from base 1. The receptor chain draws on TRBV19 and TRBJ2-7, with 7 middle bases fitting TRBD2. The TCR comes from a human donor in a cohort sampled during active COVID-19. The sample taken for sequencing was peripheral blood. At the DNA level, the sequence is TGTGCCAGGGTCCATGGGGCGGGAGAGGGCTACGAGCAGTACTTC. Its coded protein is CARVHGAGEGYEQYF.